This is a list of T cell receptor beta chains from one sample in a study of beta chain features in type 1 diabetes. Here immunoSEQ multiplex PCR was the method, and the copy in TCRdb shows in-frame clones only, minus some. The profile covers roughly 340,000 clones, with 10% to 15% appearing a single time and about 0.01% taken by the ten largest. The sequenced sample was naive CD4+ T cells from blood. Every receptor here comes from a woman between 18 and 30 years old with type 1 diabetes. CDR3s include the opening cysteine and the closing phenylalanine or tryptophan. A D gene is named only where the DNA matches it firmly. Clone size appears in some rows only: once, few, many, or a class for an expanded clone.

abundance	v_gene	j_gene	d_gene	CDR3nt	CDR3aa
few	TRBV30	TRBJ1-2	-	TGTGCCTGGGGGGGGTATGGCTACACCTTC	CAWGGYGYTF
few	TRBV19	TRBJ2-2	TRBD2	TGTGCCAGTACCCTTGGACTAGCGAGTAGGGGGGAGCTGTTTTTT	CASTLGLASRGELFF
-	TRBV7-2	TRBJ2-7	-	TGTGCCAGCAGCTTAAGTTCCGGGTCAGGAGGGCAGTACTTC	CASSLSSGSGGQYF
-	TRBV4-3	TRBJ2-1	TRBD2	TGCGCCAGCAGCCAGGGATTAGCGGGAGCGACATACAATGAGCAGTTCTTC	CASSQGLAGATYNEQFF
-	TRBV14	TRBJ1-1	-	TGTGCCAGCAGCCCCCCGAACCAGCGGGTAGGAGCTTTCTTT	CASSPPNQRVGAFF
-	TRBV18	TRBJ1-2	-	TGTGCCAGCTCACCAGGGACACCTAACTATGGCTACACCTTC	CASSPGTPNYGYTF
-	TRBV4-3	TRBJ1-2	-	TGCGCCAGCAGCCAAGATCTCGCCAGGGGCTATGGCTACACCTTC	CASSQDLARGYGYTF
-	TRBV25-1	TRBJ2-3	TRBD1	TGTGCCAGCAGTGATCCCGGGACAGGGTCAGATACGCAGTATTTT	CASSDPGTGSDTQYF
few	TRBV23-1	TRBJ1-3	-	TGCGCCAGCAGACGGGTTTCTGGAAACACCATATATTTT	CASRRVSGNTIYF
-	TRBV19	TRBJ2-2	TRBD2	TGTGCCAGTAGGGGACTAGCTAGCACCGGGGAGCTGTTTTTT	CASRGLASTGELFF
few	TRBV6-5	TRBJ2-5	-	TGTGCCAGCAGTTACTCGTTCCATCCACGGTTGGAGACCCAGTACTTC	CASSYSFHPRLETQYF
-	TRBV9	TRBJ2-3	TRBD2	TGTGCCAGCAGCGTAGCTAGCGGCTCAGATACGCAGTATTTT	CASSVASGSDTQYF
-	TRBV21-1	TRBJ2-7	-	TGTGCCAGCAGCTCCCGACTAGCGGCAACCCCGAAGAACGAGCAGTACTTC	CASSSRLAATPKNEQYF
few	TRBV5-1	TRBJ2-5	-	TGCGCCAGCAGCTTGAGGGGCCAAGAGACCCAGTACTTC	CASSLRGQETQYF
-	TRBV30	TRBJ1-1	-	TGTGCCTGGAGTGGGGGGGTTACAGCTTTCTTT	CAWSGGVTAFF
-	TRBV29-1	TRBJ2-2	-	TGCAGCGTTGACGGGGGTGGCGGGGAGCTGTTTTTT	CSVDGGGGELFF
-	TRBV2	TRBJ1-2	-	TGTGCCAGCAGTGCGCGCATCCCCTATGGCTACACCTTC	CASSARIPYGYTF
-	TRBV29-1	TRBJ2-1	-	TGCAGCGTTGGACGGGGACAGCCTCGGGGGTCCTACAATGAGCAGTTCTTC	CSVGRGQPRGSYNEQFF
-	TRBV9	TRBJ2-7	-	TGTGCCAGCAGCCCCGAGCTGTCTCACTACGAGCAGTACTTC	CASSPELSHYEQYF
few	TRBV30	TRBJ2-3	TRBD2	TGTGCCTGGAGTGTTGGGCTAGCGGGACCGGATACGCAGTATTTT	CAWSVGLAGPDTQYF
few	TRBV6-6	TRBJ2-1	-	TGTGCCAGCACCTTCCCCTCGGGGGATGAGCAGTTCTTC	CASTFPSGDEQFF
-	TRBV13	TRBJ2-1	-	TGTGCCAGCAGCTTAGACCCAGCAGGTTACAATGAGCAGTTCTTC	CASSLDPAGYNEQFF
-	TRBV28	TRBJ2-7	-	TGTGCCAGCAGCCAGCGGAACTACGAGCAGTACTTC	CASSQRNYEQYF
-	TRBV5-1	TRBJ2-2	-	TGCGCCAGCAGCTTGGGGGGCACGTCCGACGGGGAGCTGTTTTTT	CASSLGGTSDGELFF
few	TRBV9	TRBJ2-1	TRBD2	TGTGCCAGCAGCGGCACGACTAGCACGGATGAGCAGTTCTTC	CASSGTTSTDEQFF
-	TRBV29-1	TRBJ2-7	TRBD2	TGCAGCGTTCAGCTAGCGGGAGGTCCCATGTACGAGCAGTACTTC	CSVQLAGGPMYEQYF
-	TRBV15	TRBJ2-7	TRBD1	TGTGCCACCAGCCCCCGAGCAGGGGGCTACGAGCAGTACTTC	CATSPRAGGYEQYF
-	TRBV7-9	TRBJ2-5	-	TGTGCCAGCAGCTTATCTAGCGCAAAAGAGACCCAGTACTTC	CASSLSSAKETQYF
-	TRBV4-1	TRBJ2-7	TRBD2	TGCGCCAGCAGACAAGCGGGAGGGTCCTACGAGCAGTACTTC	CASRQAGGSYEQYF
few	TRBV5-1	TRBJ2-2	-	TGCGCCAGCAGCTTGGCCCAGGTCGGGGAGCTGTTTTTT	CASSLAQVGELFF
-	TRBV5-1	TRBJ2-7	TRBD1	TGCGCCTCCCGTGGGACAGTCTCCTACGAGCAGTACTTC	CASRGTVSYEQYF
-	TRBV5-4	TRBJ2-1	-	TGTGCCAGCAGCTTGTCAGGGGATATCTACAATGAGCAGTTCTTC	CASSLSGDIYNEQFF
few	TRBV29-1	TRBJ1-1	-	TGCAGCGTTGAATTCCCTGACACCTACACTGAAGCTTTCTTT	CSVEFPDTYTEAFF
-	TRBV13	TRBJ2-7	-	TGTGCCAGCAGGCGTTCGCCTATTGATGGCGGGATATACGAGCAGTACTTC	CASRRSPIDGGIYEQYF
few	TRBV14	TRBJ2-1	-	TGTGCCAGCAGCCCCTCCATTAGGGGCAATGAGCAGTTCTTC	CASSPSIRGNEQFF
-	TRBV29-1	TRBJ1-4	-	TGCAGCGTTGTGGAGGGCCCAACTAATGAAAAACTGTTTTTT	CSVVEGPTNEKLFF